The 5 T cell receptor beta chains given below trace back to one sample, sequenced in a study of cytomegalovirus exposure and HLA in healthy donors. The study ran its PCR with 60 Vbeta and 13 Jbeta primers. Using immunoSEQ multiplex PCR, the repertoire was profiled, and TCRdb retains in-frame clones only, with some absent. This table has approximately 88,000 clones, about 80% appearing once. Sequenced sample: PBMCs. These receptors were taken from a male donor in good health and CMV-seronegative.

V and J are TRBV6-5 and TRBJ1-6, with D possibly TRBD1 on 6 matching bases. CDR1 is MNHEY, CDR2 SVGAGI, per germline. V lost 2 bases and J lost 7, with 12 bases in between. The CDR3 totals 15 residues. The CDR3, as DNA: TGTGCCAGCAGTTACCTAGGGGGGGGAAATTCACCCCTCCACTTT. It yields the protein CASSYLGGGNSPLHF.

The CDR3 sequence is CASSFGIQGHEQYF. The CDR3 coding sequence is TGTGCCAGCAGCTTTGGAATTCAGGGCCACGAGCAGTACTTC. The genes are TRBV7-9 and TRBJ2-5; a weak D match, TRBD1 (5 bases). With the DNA end fitting TRBJ2-7 better, the J assignment may be wrong. This CDR3 contains 14 residues. Germline lookup yields CDR1 SEHNR and CDR2 FQNEAQ (reference sequence).

J is TRBJ2-2 and V is TRBV9, with unresolved D. The V gene's germline CDR1 is SGDLS and CDR2 YYNGEE. CDR3 length: 14 amino acids. V lost 0 bases to trimming and J lost 8 bases, with 11 bases between them. The CDR3 DNA reads TGTGCCAGCAGCGTAGACCCCCAGGTAGGGGAGCTGTTTTTT. As protein: CASSVDPQVGELFF.

This chain joins TRBV4-3 and TRBJ1-2; maybe TRBD1 (5 bases). CDR1 is LGHNA and CDR2 is YSLEER in the germline V gene. V was trimmed by 3 bases and J by 8 bases, leaving 19 bases between them. This CDR3 is built from 15 residues. The CDR3 reads CASSQASAGVGGYTF. In nucleotides, the CDR3 is TGCGCCAGCAGCCAGGCCTCGGCGGGGGTGGGAGGCTACACCTTC.

This clone showed up just once. J is TRBJ1-2 and V is TRBV6-5, with 10 nucleotides matching TRBD1. CDR3 length equals 13 residues. The germline V gene has CDR1 MNHEY and CDR2 SVGAGI. V trimming: 5 bases; J trimming: 8 bases; junction bases outside the gene matches: 5. As DNA, the CDR3 is TGTGCCAGCAGTGTGACAGGGGGCGTCGGCTACACCTTC. Its protein is CASSVTGGVGYTF.